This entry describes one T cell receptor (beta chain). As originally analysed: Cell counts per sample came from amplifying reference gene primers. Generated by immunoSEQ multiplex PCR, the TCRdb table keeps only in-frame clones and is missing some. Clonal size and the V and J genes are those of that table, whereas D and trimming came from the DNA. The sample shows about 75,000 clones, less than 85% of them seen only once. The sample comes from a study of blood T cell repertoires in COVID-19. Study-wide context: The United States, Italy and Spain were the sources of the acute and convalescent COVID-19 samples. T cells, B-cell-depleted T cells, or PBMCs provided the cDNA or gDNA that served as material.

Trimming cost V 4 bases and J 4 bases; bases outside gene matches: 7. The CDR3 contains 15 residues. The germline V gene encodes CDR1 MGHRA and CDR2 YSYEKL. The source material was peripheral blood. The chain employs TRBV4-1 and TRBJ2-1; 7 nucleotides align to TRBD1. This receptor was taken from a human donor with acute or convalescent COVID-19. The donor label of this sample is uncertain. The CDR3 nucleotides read TGCGCCAGCAGCCGTGGCTGGGACAGATACAATGAGCAGTTCTTC. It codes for CASSRGWDRYNEQFF.